This record concerns one T cell receptor (beta chain) sequence. Its antigen is still unknown. The V segment lost 3 bases and the J segment 0 bases; nucleotides outside the gene matches: 4. CDR3 size: 17 residues. Germline V gives CDR1 SGHTA, CDR2 FQGNSA. With 60 Vbeta and 13 Jbeta primers, the PCR was carried out. Method: immunoSEQ multiplex PCR; TCRdb's copy keeps in-frame clones and lacks some. The table lists approximately 150,000 clones, about 75% of them singletons. These data originate in a study of cytomegalovirus exposure and HLA in healthy donors. Study observations and caveats: The study carried out a later analysis of TCR beta sequences. It associated approximately 16,000 of them with specific HLA alleles at a false discovery rate of 0.05.

The V and J genes are TRBV7-2 and TRBJ1-4; 10 bases map to TRBD1. Sequenced: PBMCs. The source is a female donor in good health and CMV-seronegative. The CDR3 coding sequence is TGTGCCAGCAGCTTCCGGGACAGGGGACCAACTAATGAAAAACTGTTTTTT. This gives the protein CASSFRDRGPTNEKLFF. The whole variable domain, filled in from reference TRBV7-2 and TRBJ1-4, reads GAGVSQSPSNKVTEKGKDVELRCDPISGHTALYWYRQSLGQGLEFLIYFQGNSAPDKSGLPSDRFSAERTGGSVSTLTIQRTQQEDSAVYLCASSFRDRGPTNEKLFFGSGTQLSVL.